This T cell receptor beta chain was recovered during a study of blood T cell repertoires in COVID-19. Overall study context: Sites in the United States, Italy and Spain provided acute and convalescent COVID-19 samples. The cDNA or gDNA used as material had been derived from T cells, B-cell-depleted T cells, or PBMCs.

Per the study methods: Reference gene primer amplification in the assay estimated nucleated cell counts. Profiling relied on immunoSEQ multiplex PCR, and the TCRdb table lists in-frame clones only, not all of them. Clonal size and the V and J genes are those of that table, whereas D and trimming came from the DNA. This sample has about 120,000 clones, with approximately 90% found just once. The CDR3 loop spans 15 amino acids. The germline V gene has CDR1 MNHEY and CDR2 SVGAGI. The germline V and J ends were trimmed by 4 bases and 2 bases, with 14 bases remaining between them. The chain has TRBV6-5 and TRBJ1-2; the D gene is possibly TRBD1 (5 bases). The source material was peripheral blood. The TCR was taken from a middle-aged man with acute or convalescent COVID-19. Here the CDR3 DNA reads TGTGCCAGCAGTTTAAGCCCGGGACTCAACTATGGCTACACCTTC. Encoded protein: CASSLSPGLNYGYTF.